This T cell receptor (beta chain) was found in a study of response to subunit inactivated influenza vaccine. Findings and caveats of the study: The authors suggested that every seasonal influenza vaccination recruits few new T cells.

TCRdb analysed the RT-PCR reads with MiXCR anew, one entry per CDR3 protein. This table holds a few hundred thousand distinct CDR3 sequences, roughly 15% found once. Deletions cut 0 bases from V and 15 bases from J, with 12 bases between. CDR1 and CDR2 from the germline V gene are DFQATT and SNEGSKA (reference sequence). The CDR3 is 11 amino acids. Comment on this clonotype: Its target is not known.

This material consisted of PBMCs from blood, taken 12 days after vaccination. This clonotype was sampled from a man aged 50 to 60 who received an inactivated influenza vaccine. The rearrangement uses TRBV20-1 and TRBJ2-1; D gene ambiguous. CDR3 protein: CSARERSVRFF. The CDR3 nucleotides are TGCAGTGCTAGAGAGCGGTCAGTCCGGTTCTTC.